This is a list of T cell receptor beta chains from one sample in a study of shared clonotypes between healthy human individuals. The protocol was immunoSEQ multiplex PCR, while the TCRdb copy is restricted to in-frame clones and leaves out a portion. The sample has approximately 720,000 clones; less than 80% are singletons. The specimen sequenced was memory CD4+ T cells sorted from blood. Receptor source: a woman under 40 in good health. Both conserved end residues are part of each CDR3. A D gene is named only where the DNA matches it firmly.

>TRBV28|TRBD2
CASSLGLGEGETQYF
>TRBV7-2|TRBD1
CASSLVTGGNYGYTF
>TRBV7-8|TRBD2
CASSSPGLAGLEQYF
>TRBV28|.
CASRAPMNTEAFF
>TRBV4-2|.
CASRERIDDNIQYF
>TRBV10-2|TRBD2
CASSEETSGTDTQYF
>TRBV5-1|TRBD1
CASSAQGDYGYTF
>TRBV30|.
CAWRRSGPMETQYF
>TRBV7-6|.
CASSPGTFYQETQYF
>TRBV7-8|TRBD2
CASSFPAGGLETQYF
>TRBV6-5|TRBD1
CASSTGDNSYGYTF
>TRBV6-1|TRBD2
CASSDLAGGVKAAQYF
>TRBV19|.
CASSTRDLKNIQYF
>TRBV10-1|TRBD1
CASSESSGTGGEQFF
>TRBV11-2|.
CASSLPLTDTQYF
>TRBV11-2|TRBD2
CASSLAGTSGKGEQFF
>TRBV5-6|.
CASSLEYMGREQYF
>TRBV10-2|TRBD2
CASAGTSGEPSTDTQYF
>TRBV7-2|TRBD2
CASSPKTSGSNEQFF
>TRBV19|TRBD1
CASSIGQGNEKLFF